The table lists the clone carrying this T cell receptor beta chain with many counts. The antigen remains undetermined. Germline CDR1 reads MNHNS; CDR2 reads SASEGT. This CDR3 spans 16 amino acids. Trimming shortened V by 4 bases and J by 0 bases, and 13 bases separated the two germline ends. This entry is derived from a study of T cells in Graves' hyperthyroidism and ophthalmopathy. Study-level information: Prior to any treatment, at the point of initial diagnosis, peripheral blood was collected. Broader study findings: Before onset, by a median of approximately 5.9 months, the model predicted ophthalmopathy.

Amplification of TCR beta CDR3 regions was performed using RNA transcripts as template. A first-round RT-PCR of the TCR CDR3 used the HTBI primer set. In TCRdb, the multiplex PCR reads were re-called with MiXCR into one record per CDR3 protein. Of a few hundred thousand distinct CDR3 sequences in the sample, over 15% were seen once. The chain joins TRBV6-1 to TRBJ1-5; no firm D call. This receptor was taken from a woman aged 18-29 years with Graves' ophthalmopathy. The sample comprised blood. CDR3 sequence: CASSGDLENSNQPQHF. CDR3 coding DNA: TGTGCCAGCAGTGGAGACTTAGAGAATAGCAATCAGCCCCAGCATTTT.